Following are 17 T cell receptor beta chains from one sample sequenced in a study of spatial heterogeneity in lung cancer. Time point described: blood at routine non-recurrence follow-up after resection. Unsorted whole RNA samples from tumor, nontumor lung or frozen PBMC were sequenced. One entry per CDR3 protein, called by TCRdb with MiXCR from the 5' RACE reads. The sample lists under 150,000 distinct CDR3 sequences; 12% were seen once. Specimen: PBMCs, collected at follow-up. The receptors shown here come from a male donor with early-stage non-small cell lung cancer.

This clonotype was counted at least ten times. V usage is TRBV7-9 and J usage is TRBJ1-2; unclear D gene. Germline V gene sequence: CDR1 SEHNR, CDR2 FQNEAQ (reference sequence). V lost 4 bases, J lost 4 bases, and 10 bases lay in between. CDR3 size: 13 residues. The CDR3 DNA sequence: TGTGCCAGCAGCTCTAGCAGGTTCTATGGCTACACCTTC. Residues: CASSSSRFYGYTF.

This clonotype was observed at least ten times. The gene calls are TRBV5-5 and TRBJ2-1, with D possibly TRBD1 on 6 matching bases. Germline values: CDR1 SGHKS, CDR2 YYEKEE (reference sequence). Between the trimmed V and J ends, which lost 4 bases and 8 bases, there was a span of 13 bases. CDR3 length: 13 amino acids. This CDR3 is CASSQQGWDEQFF. As DNA, the CDR3 is TGTGCCAGCAGCCAACAGGGTTGGGATGAGCAGTTCTTC.

This clonotype was found a few times. This chain joins TRBV6-2 or TRBV6-3 and TRBJ1-1, with 8 bases matching TRBD1. CDR3 length: 13 residues. V lost 8 bases and J lost 5; bases outside the gene matches: 7. Germline CDR1 reads MNHEY; CDR2 reads SVGEGT. The CDR3 DNA sequence: TGTGCCAGCTGGGGACAGGCAAGGACTGAAGCTTTCTTT. As protein: CASWGQARTEAFF.

The chain joins TRBV27 to TRBJ1-2; D call uncertain. The germline V gene encodes CDR1 MNHEY and CDR2 SMNVEV (reference sequence). The CDR3 loop spans 13 amino acids. V was pared by 6 bases and J by 0 bases, with 8 bases between. The CDR3 sequence: CASRRAANYGYTF. The CDR3 nucleotides are TGTGCCAGCAGACGGGCCGCTAACTATGGCTACACCTTC.

V usage is TRBV5-1 and J usage is TRBJ2-3; the D gene is possibly TRBD2 (6 bases). Deletions cut 1 base from V and 3 bases from J, with 12 bases between. There are 15 residues in the CDR3. The germline V gene encodes CDR1 SGHRS and CDR2 YFSETQ. The DNA for the CDR3 is TGCGCCAGCAGCTTGAAGCTAGCGTCAACAGATACGCAGTATTTT. This gives the protein CASSLKLASTDTQYF.

The gene calls are TRBV7-2 and TRBJ1-5; a weak D match, TRBD1 (5 bases). CDR1 and CDR2 from the germline V gene are SGHTA and FQGNSA. V lost 5 bases, J lost 2 bases, and 13 bases lay in between. This CDR3 has 15 residues. CDR3 in DNA: TGTGCCAGCAGCCAGATGATAGGGGGCAATCAGCCCCAGCATTTT. This gives the protein CASSQMIGGNQPQHF.

This clonotype was counted between two and nine times. This chain links TRBV2 with TRBJ1-5; the match to TRBD1 covers 7 bases. The ends lost 6 bases at V and 6 bases at J; junction bases unmatched: 11. In germline, CDR1 is SNHLY, CDR2 FYNNEI. This CDR3 has 15 amino acids. The CDR3 here is CASRGGTERGQPQHF. CDR3 bases: TGTGCCAGCAGGGGAGGGACAGAACGCGGTCAGCCCCAGCATTTT.

The sample holds a few counts of this clonotype. This chain joins TRBV20-1 and TRBJ2-7; D gene uncertain. Germline V lookup: CDR1 DFQATT, CDR2 SNEGSKA (reference sequence). The CDR3 contains 13 residues. The chain's CDR3 is CSHLPHGKYEQYF. CDR3 nucleotides: TGCAGCCATCTGCCCCATGGGAAGTACGAGCAGTACTTC.

Only a few counts were recorded for this clonotype. The chain carries TRBV7-3 and TRBJ1-6, with D unresolved. The CDR3 sequence is 14 residues long. V was cut by 2 bases and J by 7 bases, with 9 bases left in between. Germline-derived CDR1 and CDR2 are SGHTA and FQGTGA. CDR3 sequence (DNA): TGTGCCAGCAGCTTAGGGGTCCGGAATTCACCCCTCCACTTT. It yields the protein CASSLGVRNSPLHF. The complete variable domain, with remaining parts taken from reference TRBV7-3 and TRBJ1-6, reads GAGVSQTPSNKVTEKGKYVELRCDPISGHTALYWYRQSLGQGPEFLIYFQGTGAADDSGLPNDRFFAVRPEGSVSTLKIQRTERGDSAVYLCASSLGVRNSPLHFGNGTRLTVT.

The sample holds a few counts of this clonotype. This rearrangement joins TRBV11-2 to TRBJ2-3; D is uncertain. The CDR3 is made up of 17 amino acids. Germline V gene sequence: CDR1 SGHAT, CDR2 FQNNGV. V was cut by 0 bases and J by 1 base, with 14 bases left in between. CDR3 amino acids: CASSLDSTALGTDTQYF. Here the CDR3 DNA reads TGTGCCAGCAGCTTAGACTCAACGGCCCTTGGCACAGATACGCAGTATTTT.

The chain has TRBV29-1 and TRBJ2-5; D not resolved. Trimming took 3 bases from V and 1 from J, leaving 9 bases between them. CDR3 length equals 13 residues. Germline lookup yields CDR1 SQVTM and CDR2 ANQGSEA. The CDR3 nucleotides are TGCAGCGTTGATGGTGTCAGCCAAGAGACCCAGTACTTC. This codes for CSVDGVSQETQYF.

This chain links TRBV11-2 with TRBJ2-7; the D is unclear. The germline V and J ends were trimmed by 6 bases and 9 bases, with 18 bases remaining between them. The CDR3 is 13 residues long. The V gene's germline CDR1 is SGHAT and CDR2 FQNNGV. The CDR3 bases are TGTGCCAGCAGTGATGTGACCGTTCGCGTGCAGTACTTC. Amino acids: CASSDVTVRVQYF.

This chain uses TRBV6-1 with TRBJ2-1, with D possibly being TRBD2 (5 bases). Germline V CDR1 and CDR2: MNHNS, SASEGT. Trimming cost V 5 bases and J 5 bases, with 13 bases left between them. This CDR3 spans 14 amino acids. Here the CDR3 DNA reads TGTGCCAGCAGTCCCGTACGGAGGAACAATGAGCAGTTCTTC. This encodes CASSPVRRNNEQFF.

This chain joins TRBV3-1 and TRBJ1-2; weak D call: TRBD1 (6 bases). This CDR3 has 13 residues. CDR1 and CDR2 (germline): LGHDT, YNNKEL (reference sequence). V lost 6 bases, J lost 8 bases, and 16 bases lay in between. The CDR3: CASRPEGGLGYTF. The CDR3 DNA reads as TGTGCCAGCAGGCCTGAGGGGGGCCTGGGCTACACCTTC.

V usage is TRBV24-1 and J usage is TRBJ2-1; TRBD1 matches at 8 bases. The ends lost 4 bases at V and 7 bases at J; junction bases unmatched: 8. Germline values: CDR1 KGHDR, CDR2 SFDVKD. The CDR3 consists of 15 residues. In nucleotides, the CDR3 is TGTGCCACCAGTGACGGACAGGGAGGTAAGAATGAGCAGTTCTTC. Its protein product is CATSDGQGGKNEQFF.

CDR3 loop: CASSLGANQPQHF. In DNA form, the CDR3 reads TGTGCCAGCAGTTTAGGGGCAAATCAGCCCCAGCATTTT. This rearrangement joins TRBV12-3 or TRBV12-4 to TRBJ1-5, with D unresolved. V lost 1 base and J 4 bases, leaving 5 bases between the germline ends. This CDR3 spans 13 amino acids.

This clonotype appeared many times. The chain uses TRBV20-1 and TRBJ1-4, with D perhaps TRBD1 (5 bases). CDR3 size: 15 residues. V lost 4 bases and J 7 bases, leaving 19 bases between the germline ends. Germline V gene data show CDR1 as DFQATT and CDR2 as SNEGSKA (reference sequence). CDR3 sequence reads: CSANLRGHQSEKLFF. The CDR3 nucleotides read TGCAGTGCTAACCTTCGTGGACACCAATCTGAAAAACTGTTTTTT.